This entry lists 19 T cell receptor beta chains sequenced from one sample in a study of shared clonotypes between healthy human individuals. The protocol was immunoSEQ multiplex PCR, while the TCRdb copy is restricted to in-frame clones and leaves out a portion. Among around 690,000 clones listed, less than 95% were seen once. Sample: memory CD8+ T cells from PBMCs. The subset: CD45RO+ cells pooled with CCR7-negative TemRA cells. The source is a young man in good health. Some clones in this sample may be carry-over from other donors' samples.

The J gene is TRBJ1-1, the V gene TRBV2, with D possibly being TRBD1 (5 bases). The germline gives CDR1 SNHLY, CDR2 FYNNEI. Trimming left V 5 bases short and J 5 bases short, with 15 bases between. This CDR3 is built from 14 residues. CDR3 in amino acids: CASSYYLGGTEAFF. In DNA, the CDR3 is TGTGCCAGCAGTTACTACCTCGGGGGTACTGAAGCTTTCTTT.

The rearrangement links TRBV27 to TRBJ2-3; a weak D match, TRBD1 (6 bases). The CDR3 has 15 residues. V was clipped by 5 bases and J by 4 bases, with 16 bases between them. Germline V gives CDR1 MNHEY, CDR2 SMNVEV (reference sequence). DNA of the CDR3: TGTGCCAGCAGTCTCCATCGGACAGCCTCAGATACGCAGTATTTT. It yields the protein CASSLHRTASDTQYF.

The chain uses TRBV7-8 and TRBJ2-1; 9 bases fit TRBD2. V lost 6 bases, J lost 8 bases, and 11 bases stayed unmatched. Germline-derived CDR1 and CDR2 are SGHVS and FQNEAQ. There are 15 residues in the CDR3. The CDR3 sequence is CASSSTGTSRDEQFF. As DNA, the CDR3 is TGTGCCAGCAGTTCCACCGGGACTAGCAGAGATGAGCAGTTCTTC.

The chain has TRBV6-5 and TRBJ2-7, with D possibly being TRBD2 (6 bases). Per the germline V gene, CDR1 is MNHEY and CDR2 is SVGAGI. The CDR3 totals 14 residues. The germline V and J ends were trimmed by 4 bases and 0 bases, with 10 bases remaining between them. Here the CDR3 reads CASSLGGTSYEQYF. DNA for the CDR3: TGTGCCAGCAGTTTAGGCGGGACCTCCTACGAGCAGTACTTC.

Remarks on this clone: Other nucleotide sequences in the sample specify the same CDR3. The V and J genes are TRBV6-5 and TRBJ2-7; TRBD2 is a possible D gene (5 bases). V was pared by 5 bases and J by 2 bases, with 13 bases between. The V gene's germline CDR1 is MNHEY and CDR2 SVGAGI. The CDR3 sequence is 14 residues long. In DNA, the CDR3 is TGTGCCAGCAGTCTGGGGAGAGGGCCCTACGAGCAGTACTTC. It specifies CASSLGRGPYEQYF.

In its sample, this clone was seen once. The chain recombines TRBV27 with TRBJ2-5, with D possibly TRBD1 on 6 matching bases. V shed 6 bases and J shed 5 bases, with 16 bases lying between them. The CDR3 is 14 residues long. Per the germline V gene, CDR1 is MNHEY and CDR2 is SMNVEV (reference sequence). The CDR3: CASRSGTFFETQYF. CDR3 DNA sequence: TGTGCCAGCAGGTCCGGGACATTCTTCGAGACCCAGTACTTC.

This clone was counted ten times or more. The chain uses TRBV7-9 and TRBJ2-1; D might be TRBD1 (6 bases). This CDR3 has 16 amino acids. Deletions cut 4 bases from V and 3 bases from J, with 16 bases between. Germline V gene data show CDR1 as SEHNR and CDR2 as FQNEAQ (reference sequence). Here the CDR3 reads CASSSPDQGYYNEQFF. The CDR3 DNA sequence: TGTGCCAGCAGCTCCCCAGATCAGGGGTACTACAATGAGCAGTTCTTC. The full variable domain, rest sourced from reference TRBV7-9 and TRBJ2-1, is DTGVSQNPRHKITKRGQNVTFRCDPISEHNRLYWYRQTLGQGPEFLTYFQNEAQLEKSRLLSDRFSAERPKGSFSTLEIQRTEQGDSAMYLCASSSPDQGYYNEQFFGPGTRLTVL.

The genes are TRBV19 and TRBJ1-2, with 7 bases lining up with TRBD1. Germline assignment: CDR1 LNHDA and CDR2 SQIVND (reference sequence). CDR3 length: 13 residues. V shed 3 bases and J 5 bases; nucleotides not matched to a gene: 3. CDR3 sequence: CASSMTGQYGYTF. DNA of the CDR3: TGTGCCAGTAGTATGACAGGGCAGTATGGCTACACCTTC. Combining the CDR3 with reference TRBV19 and TRBJ1-2 gives the whole variable domain DGGITQSPKYLFRKEGQNVTLSCEQNLNHDAMYWYRQDPGQGLRLIYYSQIVNDFQKGDIAEGYSVSREKKESFPLTVTSAQKNPTAFYLCASSMTGQYGYTFGSGTRLTVV.

This chain joins TRBV27 and TRBJ2-5; 7 bases map to TRBD1. This CDR3 is 17 amino acids long. CDR1 is MNHEY, CDR2 SMNVEV, per germline (reference sequence). V gave up 8 bases and J gave up 3 bases; unmatched junction bases: 18. This CDR3 is CASQPMPRPQGEETQYF. In DNA, the CDR3 is TGTGCCAGCCAGCCGATGCCCCGGCCGCAGGGGGAAGAGACCCAGTACTTC.

This clone has only a few counts. V is TRBV11-2 and J is TRBJ1-1; D is undetermined. The CDR3 consists of 14 residues. With 4 bases removed from V and 7 bases from J, the gap between germline ends came to 16 bases. Germline V lookup: CDR1 SGHAT, CDR2 FQNNGV. CDR3 loop: CASSSFILADEAFF. In nucleotides, the CDR3 is TGTGCCAGCAGCTCCTTCATTCTTGCTGATGAAGCTTTCTTT.

The CDR3 region has the DNA TGCGCCAGCAGCTATGGGACTAGCGGAAACTACGAGCAGTACTTC. Translation gives CASSYGTSGNYEQYF. The V call is TRBV5-1, the J call TRBJ2-7; 11 bases match TRBD2. With V trimmed by 3 bases and J by 3 bases, 5 bases remained unmatched. From germline, CDR1 is SGHRS and CDR2 YFSETQ. This CDR3 region has 15 residues.

The chain combines TRBV11-2 with TRBJ1-1, with unresolved D. This CDR3 comprises 17 residues. The V gene's germline CDR1 is SGHAT and CDR2 FQNNGV. Trimming cost V 0 bases and J 0 bases, with 14 bases left between them. Written as DNA, the CDR3 is TGTGCCAGCAGCTTAGATCGGCAGGAGCGAATGAACACTGAAGCTTTCTTT. Translating it yields CASSLDRQERMNTEAFF. Combining the CDR3 with reference TRBV11-2 and TRBJ1-1 gives the whole variable domain EAGVAQSPRYKIIEKRQSVAFWCNPISGHATLYWYQQILGQGPKLLIQFQNNGVVDDSQLPKDRFSAERLKGVDSTLKIQPAKLEDSAVYLCASSLDRQERMNTEAFFGQGTRLTVV.

The chain recombines TRBV27 with TRBJ2-1, with TRBD2 matching 7 bases. Looked up from germline, CDR1 is MNHEY and CDR2 is SMNVEV (reference sequence). V gave up 8 bases and J gave up 8 bases; unmatched junction bases: 12. This CDR3 is built from 14 residues. The CDR3, as DNA: TGTGCCAGCGAGTCGCTTGGGGGGGACCATGAGCAGTTCTTC. This codes for CASESLGGDHEQFF.

This clone was seen a single time. The chain recombines TRBV7-8 with TRBJ2-7; 9 nucleotides match TRBD1. Germline trimming cut 3 bases from V and 5 bases from J; bases unmatched to any gene: 8. Germline-derived CDR1 and CDR2 are SGHVS and FQNEAQ. CDR3 length equals 15 residues. In nucleotides, the CDR3 is TGTGCCAGCAGCTTCCTCGGCCGGGACAGGGACGAGCAGTACTTC. Protein product: CASSFLGRDRDEQYF. The entire variable domain, with the rest obtained from reference TRBV7-8 and TRBJ2-7, is as follows: GAGVSQSPRYKVAKRGQDVALRCDPISGHVSLFWYQQALGQGPEFLTYFQNEAQLDKSGLPSDRFFAERPEGSVSTLKIQRTQQEDSAVYLCASSFLGRDRDEQYFGPGTRLTVT.

This rearrangement joins TRBV7-9 to TRBJ1-1; tentative D call: TRBD1 (5 bases). V lost 4 bases to trimming and J lost 7 bases, with 10 bases between them. The CDR3 sequence is 12 residues long. CDR1 and CDR2 (germline): SEHNR, FQNEAQ (reference sequence). CDR3 in amino acids: CASSSRDDEAFF. The CDR3 DNA sequence: TGTGCCAGCAGCTCCCGGGACGATGAAGCTTTCTTT. The whole variable domain, filled in from reference TRBV7-9 and TRBJ1-1, reads DTGVSQNPRHKITKRGQNVTFRCDPISEHNRLYWYRQTLGQGPEFLTYFQNEAQLEKSRLLSDRFSAERPKGSFSTLEIQRTEQGDSAMYLCASSSRDDEAFFGQGTRLTVV.

This chain links TRBV7-6 with TRBJ1-5; a possible D gene is TRBD1 (5 bases). Per the germline V gene, CDR1 is SGHVS and CDR2 is FNYEAQ. The V end lost 3 bases, the J end lost 1 base, and 16 bases lay between the germline ends. This CDR3 contains 17 residues. CDR3 in DNA: TGTGCCAGCAGCTTTGAGTCCCAGGGTTGGAGCAATCAGCCCCAGCATTTT. Translation: CASSFESQGWSNQPQHF.

This rearrangement joins TRBV7-8 to TRBJ2-7; D uncertain. Germline V gene data show CDR1 as SGHVS and CDR2 as FQNEAQ. The CDR3 consists of 14 residues. V dropped 2 bases and J dropped 4 bases, with 12 bases sitting between them. The chain's CDR3 is CASSLLLVPYEQYF. In DNA, the CDR3 is TGTGCCAGCAGCTTATTACTTGTTCCGTACGAGCAGTACTTC.

The chain carries TRBV19 and TRBJ2-3; D unresolved. V shed 2 bases and J shed 3 bases, with 6 bases lying between them. Germline loops: CDR1 LNHDA, CDR2 SQIVND (reference sequence). CDR3 length: 13 amino acids. The CDR3 sequence is CASSIMETDTQYF. The CDR3 nucleotides are TGTGCCAGTAGTATAATGGAAACAGATACGCAGTATTTT.

V is TRBV2 and J is TRBJ2-5; 9 bases line up with TRBD2. The CDR3 contains 17 residues. After removal of 4 bases from V and 3 bases from J, the junction contained 12 bases not matched to a gene. In germline, CDR1 is SNHLY, CDR2 FYNNEI. CDR3 DNA: TGTGCCAGCAGTGTGTCGCGGGAGGGCCCCGGGAAAGAGACCCAGTACTTC. The encoded protein is CASSVSREGPGKETQYF. Using reference TRBV2 and TRBJ2-5 for the parts outside the CDR3, the full variable domain is EPEVTQTPSHQVTQMGQEVILRCVPISNHLYFYWYRQILGQKVEFLVSFYNNEISEKSEIFDDQFSVERPDGSNFTLKIRSTKLEDSAMYFCASSVSREGPGKETQYFGPGTRLLVL.